This entry describes one T cell receptor beta chain. Its antigen is not identified. This table comes from immunoSEQ multiplex PCR, and its TCRdb copy is limited to in-frame clones, with some not included. In the table there are approximately 2.4 million clones, roughly 95% of which are singletons. This entry is derived from a study of shared clonotypes between healthy human individuals. General study findings and limits: The low donor count limited represented genetic and exposure-history diversity. Memory subsets generally showed lower estimated richness than naive subsets.

With V trimmed by 3 bases and J by 4 bases, 8 bases remained unmatched. Germline V gene data show CDR1 as SGHDT and CDR2 as YYEEEE. The CDR3 covers 16 residues. This rearrangement joins TRBV5-6 to TRBJ2-1; 9 bases map to TRBD1. This TCR was sampled from a man aged 18 to 29 in good health. The sequencing sample was made of naive CD4+ T cells sorted from blood. As for subset: CD45RA+ positively selected. As DNA, the CDR3 is TGTGCCAGCAGCTCTGACAGGGGGAACTTATACAATGAGCAGTTCTTC. Amino acids: CASSSDRGNLYNEQFF.